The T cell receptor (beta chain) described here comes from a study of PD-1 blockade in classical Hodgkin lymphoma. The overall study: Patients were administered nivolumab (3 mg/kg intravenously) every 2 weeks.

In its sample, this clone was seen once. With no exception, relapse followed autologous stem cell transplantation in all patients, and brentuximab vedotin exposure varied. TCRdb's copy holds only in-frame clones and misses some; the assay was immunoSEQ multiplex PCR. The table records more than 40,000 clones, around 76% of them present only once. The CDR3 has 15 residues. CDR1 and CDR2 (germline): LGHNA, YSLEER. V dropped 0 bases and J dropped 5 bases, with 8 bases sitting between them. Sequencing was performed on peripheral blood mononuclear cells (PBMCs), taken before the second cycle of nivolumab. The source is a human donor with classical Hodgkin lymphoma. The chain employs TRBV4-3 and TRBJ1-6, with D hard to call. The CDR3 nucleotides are TGCGCCAGCAGCCAAGATCGTACGGATAATTCACCCCTCCACTTT. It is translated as CASSQDRTDNSPLHF.